Presented here are 9 T cell receptor beta chains from one specimen sequenced in a study of long-term antiretroviral therapy in people with HIV. immunoSEQ v3.0 was run at survey level. Repertoires were generated with immunoSEQ multiplex PCR, while TCRdb's copy carries only in-frame clones and drops some. The sample contains nearly 25,000 clones, 70% to 85% of which appear only once. The input for sequencing was unsorted PBMCs, taken 3 years after starting antiretroviral therapy. Receptor source: a man aged 50 or older with HIV.

The chain joins TRBV15 to TRBJ2-1; 9 nucleotides line up with TRBD1. Germline assignment: CDR1 LNHNV and CDR2 YYDKDF (reference sequence). The CDR3 length is 16 residues. Losses at the gene ends were 5 bases for V and 5 bases for J; bases not matched to a gene: 10. The CDR3 loop is CATSYSSDRGDNEQFF. In DNA, the CDR3 is TGTGCCACCAGCTACAGCTCGGACAGGGGAGACAATGAGCAGTTCTTC.

This clone was seen a handful of times. This chain joins TRBV11-2 and TRBJ1-1; the D is unclear. V lost 1 base and J lost 3, with 9 bases in between. The CDR3 runs to 14 residues. Looked up from germline, CDR1 is SGHAT and CDR2 is FQNNGV. The CDR3, as DNA: TGTGCCAGCAGCTTAGCAAGGCGATACACTGAAGCTTTCTTT. Encoded protein: CASSLARRYTEAFF. Full variable domain (missing parts from reference TRBV11-2 and TRBJ1-1): EAGVAQSPRYKIIEKRQSVAFWCNPISGHATLYWYQQILGQGPKLLIQFQNNGVVDDSQLPKDRFSAERLKGVDSTLKIQPAKLEDSAVYLCASSLARRYTEAFFGQGTRLTVV.

V usage is TRBV2 and J usage is TRBJ2-5, with D perhaps assigned TRBD1 or TRBD2 (5 bases each). In germline, CDR1 is SNHLY, CDR2 FYNNEI. This CDR3 comprises 14 residues. V was clipped by 4 bases and J by 4 bases, with 13 bases between them. CDR3 loop: CASSGGDPSETQYF. The CDR3 DNA follows: TGTGCCAGCAGTGGTGGGGACCCCTCAGAGACCCAGTACTTC.

The gene calls are TRBV4-1 and TRBJ2-7; D not resolved. The V gene's germline CDR1 is MGHRA and CDR2 YSYEKL. This CDR3 spans 13 amino acids. With 2 bases removed from V and 7 bases from J, the gap between germline ends came to 12 bases. In nucleotides, the CDR3 is TGCGCCAGCAGCCAACCCCCCCGAGAGGAGCAGTACTTC. Translated: CASSQPPREEQYF.

The V and J genes are TRBV4-3 and TRBJ1-6; D is perhaps TRBD1 (5 bases). The V end was cut by 4 bases, the J end by 0 bases, with 10 bases between. The CDR3 loop spans 16 amino acids. CDR1 LGHNA and CDR2 YSLEER come from the germline V gene. CDR3 protein: CASSRDGSSYNSPLHF. Written as DNA, the CDR3 is TGCGCCAGCAGCCGGGACGGGAGCTCCTATAATTCACCCCTCCACTTT.

The rearrangement uses TRBV5-6 and TRBJ1-4; no firm D call. V lost 0 bases and J 0 bases, leaving 6 bases between the germline ends. In germline, CDR1 is SGHDT, CDR2 YYEEEE. The CDR3 contains 15 residues. This CDR3 is CASSLEPATNEKLFF. The DNA of the CDR3 is TGTGCCAGCAGCTTGGAGCCAGCAACTAATGAAAAACTGTTTTTT.

Comments on this clone: Sequence at one end of the junction differs from germline and may be a read error. The genes are TRBV7-7 and TRBJ1-4; TRBD1 aligns across 9 bases. The CDR3 length is 13 residues. Germline assignment: CDR1 SSHAT and CDR2 FNYEAQ (reference sequence). The DNA of the CDR3 is TGTGCTAGCAGTCCGACAGGGGGTGAAAAACTGTTTTTT. Its translation: CASSPTGGEKLFF.

The chain has TRBV30 and TRBJ1-5; tentatively, D is TRBD1 (6 bases). The CDR3 is made up of 17 amino acids. Germline assignment: CDR1 GTSNPN and CDR2 SVGIG (reference sequence). Trimming left V 2 bases short and J 0 bases short, with 17 bases between. The CDR3 nucleotides read TGTGCCTGGAGTACCGACAGGTCATTCTATAGCAATCAGCCCCAGCATTTT. Translating gives CAWSTDRSFYSNQPQHF.

The V gene is TRBV25-1, the J gene TRBJ1-1; no reliable D call. The V end lost 8 bases, the J end lost 3 bases, and 13 bases lay between the germline ends. The germline gives CDR1 MGHDK, CDR2 SYGVNS. The CDR3 runs 13 residues. This CDR3 reads CASSSNSHTEAFF. The CDR3 DNA reads TGTGCCAGCTCCAGTAACAGCCACACTGAAGCTTTCTTT.